A selection of T cell receptor beta chains follows, all from one sample in a study of post-analysis software for immune sequencing data. TCRdb processed the PCR reads anew with MiXCR; each CDR3 protein has one entry. Of a few hundred thousand distinct CDR3 sequences listed, around 34% are singletons. Sequenced: blood. The source of these receptors is a girl under 18 with multiple sclerosis. Both conserved end residues are trimmed from each CDR3.

J gene | V gene | CDR3 protein
TRBJ1-5 | TRBV6-1 | ASKRTGSVSNQPQH
TRBJ2-3 | TRBV20-1 | SADGGARTDTQY
TRBJ2-2 | TRBV12-3/TRBV12-4 | ASSPPGELF
TRBJ2-1 | TRBV11-3 | ASSPSRGSYNEQF
TRBJ2-7 | TRBV12-3/TRBV12-4 | ASSLGGRSSYEQY
TRBJ1-5 | TRBV27 | ASSPLDKPNQPQH
TRBJ2-3 | TRBV6-5 | ASSYSGSTDTQY
TRBJ2-6 | TRBV11-2 | AGDRGRRFGANVLT
TRBJ1-2 | TRBV6-6 | ASSDRDNGYT
TRBJ1-2 | TRBV20-1 | SARDSPYGYT
TRBJ1-5 | TRBV12-3/TRBV12-4 | ASCWGDSHNQPQH
TRBJ2-3 | TRBV7-2 | ASSLAQGGTDTQY
TRBJ2-1 | TRBV10-3 | AISEPTGGGARDEQF
TRBJ2-6 | TRBV11-1 | ASSQPPGANVLT
TRBJ2-1 | TRBV6-5 | ASRRTSGGNYNEQF
TRBJ1-1 | TRBV9 | ASSVAGYTEAF
TRBJ2-1 | TRBV20-1 | SAPPAGQINEQF
TRBJ2-1 | TRBV18 | ASSPKGGPNEQF
TRBJ1-5 | TRBV7-9 | ASSVGQGFQEPQH
TRBJ1-4 | TRBV11-2 | ASSLDPGRNEKLF
TRBJ2-1 | TRBV20-1 | SAGTGTGGFNEQF
TRBJ1-1 | TRBV4-2 | ASSQTTDLNTEAF
TRBJ1-5 | TRBV20-1 | SAQTGTQPQH
TRBJ2-5 | TRBV7-9 | ASSPGWEQETQY
TRBJ1-1 | TRBV7-3 | ASSPSGGNTEAF
TRBJ1-1 | TRBV18 | ASSPGAINEAF
TRBJ2-5 | TRBV6-6 | ASSSHGAGLETQY
TRBJ2-5 | TRBV7-2 | ASSRGRERTALPETQY